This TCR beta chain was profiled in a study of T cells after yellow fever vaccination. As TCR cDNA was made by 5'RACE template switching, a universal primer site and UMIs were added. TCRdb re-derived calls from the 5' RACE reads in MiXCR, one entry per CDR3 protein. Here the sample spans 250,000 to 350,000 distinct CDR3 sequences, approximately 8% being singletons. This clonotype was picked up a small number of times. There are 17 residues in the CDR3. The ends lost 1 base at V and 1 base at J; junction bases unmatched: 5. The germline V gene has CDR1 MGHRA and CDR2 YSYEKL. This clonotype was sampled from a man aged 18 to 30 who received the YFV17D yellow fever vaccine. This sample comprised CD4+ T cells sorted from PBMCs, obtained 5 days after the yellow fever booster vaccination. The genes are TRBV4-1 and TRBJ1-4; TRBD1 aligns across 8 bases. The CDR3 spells CASSQVKQGVTNEKLFF. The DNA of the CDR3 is TGCGCCAGCAGCCAAGTAAAACAGGGGGTAACTAATGAAAAACTGTTTTTT.